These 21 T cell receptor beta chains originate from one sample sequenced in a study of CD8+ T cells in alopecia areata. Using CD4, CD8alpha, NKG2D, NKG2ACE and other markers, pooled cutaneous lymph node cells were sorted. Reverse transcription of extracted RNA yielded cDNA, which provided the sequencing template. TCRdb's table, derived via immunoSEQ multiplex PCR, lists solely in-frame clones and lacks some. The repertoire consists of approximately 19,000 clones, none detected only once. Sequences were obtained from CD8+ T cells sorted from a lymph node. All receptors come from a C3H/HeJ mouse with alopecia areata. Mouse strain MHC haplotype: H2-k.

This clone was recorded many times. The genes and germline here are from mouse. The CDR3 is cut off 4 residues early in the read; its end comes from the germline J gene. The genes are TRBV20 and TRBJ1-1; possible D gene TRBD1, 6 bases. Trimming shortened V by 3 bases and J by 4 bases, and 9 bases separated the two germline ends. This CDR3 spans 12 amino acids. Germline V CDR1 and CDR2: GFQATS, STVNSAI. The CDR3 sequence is CGARRGTTEVFF. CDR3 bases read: TGTGGTGCTAGAAGGGGGACCACA. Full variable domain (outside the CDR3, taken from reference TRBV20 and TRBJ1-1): GALVYQYPRRTICKSGTSMRMECQAVGFQATSVAWYRQSPQKTFELIALSTVNSAIKYEQNFTQEKFPISHPNLSFSSMTVLNAYLEDRGLYLCGARRGTTEVFFGKGTRLTVV.

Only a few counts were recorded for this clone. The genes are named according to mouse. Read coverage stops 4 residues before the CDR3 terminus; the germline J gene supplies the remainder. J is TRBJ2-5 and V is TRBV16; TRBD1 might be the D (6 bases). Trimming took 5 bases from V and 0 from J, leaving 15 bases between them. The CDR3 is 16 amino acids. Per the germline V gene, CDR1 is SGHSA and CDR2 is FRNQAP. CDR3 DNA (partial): TGTGCAAGCAGCCCCACCGGGACAACTAACCAAGAC. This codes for CASSPTGTTNQD. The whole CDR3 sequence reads CASSPTGTTNQDTQYF.

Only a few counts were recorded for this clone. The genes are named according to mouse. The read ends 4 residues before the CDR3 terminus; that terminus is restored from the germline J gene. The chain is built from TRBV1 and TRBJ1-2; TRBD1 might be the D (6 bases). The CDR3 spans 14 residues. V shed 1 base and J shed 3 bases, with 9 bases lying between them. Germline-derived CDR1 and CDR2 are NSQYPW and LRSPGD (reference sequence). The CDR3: CTCSAARGDSDYTF. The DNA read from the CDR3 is TGCACCTGCAGTGCAGCCAGGGGAGACTCC.

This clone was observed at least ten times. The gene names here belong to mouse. The CDR3 is CASSVTDQDTQYF. CDR3 DNA (partial): TGTGCCAGCAGTGTGACAGACCAAGAC. The J gene is TRBJ2-5, the V gene TRBV13-3; tentatively, D is TRBD1 (5 bases). The CDR3 end falls 4 residues outside the read, so it is completed with the germline J gene. Germline assignment: CDR1 NNHDY and CDR2 SYVADS. V lost 3 bases to trimming and J lost 1 base, with 6 bases between them. The CDR3 totals 13 residues.

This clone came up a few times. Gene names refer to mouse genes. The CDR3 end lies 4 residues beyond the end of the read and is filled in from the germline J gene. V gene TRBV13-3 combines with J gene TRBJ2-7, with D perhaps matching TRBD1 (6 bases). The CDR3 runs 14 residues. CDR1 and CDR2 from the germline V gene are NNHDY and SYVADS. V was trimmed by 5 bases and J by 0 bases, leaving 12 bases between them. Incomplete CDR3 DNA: TGTGCCAGCAGAGCCGGGACATTCTCCTAT. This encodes CASRAGTFSY. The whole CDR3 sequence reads CASRAGTFSYEQYF.

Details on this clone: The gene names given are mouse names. CDR3 bases read: TGTGCCAGCAGCAGGACTGGGGGGCCCTAT. This gives the protein CASSRTGGPY. The whole CDR3 region reads CASSRTGGPYEQYF. The gene calls are TRBV19 and TRBJ2-7; 11 nucleotides match TRBD2. The sequenced fragment ends 4 residues before the CDR3 boundary, so the rest is inferred from the germline J gene. CDR3 length: 14 residues. Germline CDR1 and CDR2: FNHDT and SITEND (reference sequence). Trimming removed 5 bases from V and 2 bases from J; junction bases left unmatched: 3.

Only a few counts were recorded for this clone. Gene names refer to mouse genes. The CDR3 loop reads CASSRDLNQDTQYF. The sequenced part of the CDR3 DNA is TGTGCTAGCAGTAGAGATCTTAACCAAGAC. The chain is built from TRBV17 and TRBJ2-5; D call uncertain. The CDR3 extends 4 residues past the end of the read, so its final part is completed from the germline J gene. Trimming left V 0 bases short and J 0 bases short, with 4 bases between. Germline assignment: CDR1 MNHDT and CDR2 YYDKIL. The CDR3 contains 14 residues.

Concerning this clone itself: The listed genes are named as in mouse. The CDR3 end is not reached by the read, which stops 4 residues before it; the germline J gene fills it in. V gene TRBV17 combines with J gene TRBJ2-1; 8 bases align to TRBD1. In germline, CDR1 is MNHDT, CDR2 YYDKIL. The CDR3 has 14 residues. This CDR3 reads CASSSGTGSSEQFF. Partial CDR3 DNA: TGTGCTAGCAGTAGTGGGACAGGCTCCTCT.

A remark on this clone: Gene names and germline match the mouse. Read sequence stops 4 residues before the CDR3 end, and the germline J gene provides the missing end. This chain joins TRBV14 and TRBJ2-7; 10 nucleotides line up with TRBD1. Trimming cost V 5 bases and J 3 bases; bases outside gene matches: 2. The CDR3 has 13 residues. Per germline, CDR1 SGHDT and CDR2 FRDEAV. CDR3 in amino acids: CASSGTGDYEQYF. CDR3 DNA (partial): TGTGCCAGCAGCGGGACAGGGGACTAT.

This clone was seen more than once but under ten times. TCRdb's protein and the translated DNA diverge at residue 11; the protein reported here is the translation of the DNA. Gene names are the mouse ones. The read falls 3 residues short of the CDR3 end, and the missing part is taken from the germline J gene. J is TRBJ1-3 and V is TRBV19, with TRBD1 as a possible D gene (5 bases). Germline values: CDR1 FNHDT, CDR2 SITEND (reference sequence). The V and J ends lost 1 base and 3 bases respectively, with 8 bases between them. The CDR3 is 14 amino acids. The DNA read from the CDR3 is TGTGCCAGCAGTATACCCAGGGTTGGAAATACG. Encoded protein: CASSIPRVGNT. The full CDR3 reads CASSIPRVGNTLYF.

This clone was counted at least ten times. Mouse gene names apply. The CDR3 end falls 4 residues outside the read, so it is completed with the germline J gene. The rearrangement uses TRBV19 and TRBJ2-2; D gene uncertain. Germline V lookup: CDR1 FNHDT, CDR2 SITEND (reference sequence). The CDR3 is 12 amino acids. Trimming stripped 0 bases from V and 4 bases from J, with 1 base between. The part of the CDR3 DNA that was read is TGTGCCAGCAGTATAGGCACCGGG. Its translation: CASSIGTG. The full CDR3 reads CASSIGTGQLYF.

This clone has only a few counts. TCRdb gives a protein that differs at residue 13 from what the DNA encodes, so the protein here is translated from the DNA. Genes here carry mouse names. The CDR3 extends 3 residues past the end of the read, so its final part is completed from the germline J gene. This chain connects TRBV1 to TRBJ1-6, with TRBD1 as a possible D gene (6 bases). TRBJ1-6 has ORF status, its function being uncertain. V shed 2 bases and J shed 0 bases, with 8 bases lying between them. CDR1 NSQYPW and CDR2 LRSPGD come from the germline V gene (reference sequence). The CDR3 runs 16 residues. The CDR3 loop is CTCSAPGASYNSPLYF. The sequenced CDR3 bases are TGCACCTGCAGTGCACCAGGGGCTTCCTATAATTCGCCC.

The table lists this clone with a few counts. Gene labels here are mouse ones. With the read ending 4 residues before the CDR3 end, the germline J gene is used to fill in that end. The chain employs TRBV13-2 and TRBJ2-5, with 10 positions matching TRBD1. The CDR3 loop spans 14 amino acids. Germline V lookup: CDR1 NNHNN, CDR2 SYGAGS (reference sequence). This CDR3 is CASGPGTGEDTQYF. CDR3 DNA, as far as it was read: TGTGCCAGCGGTCCCGGGACAGGGGAAGAC.

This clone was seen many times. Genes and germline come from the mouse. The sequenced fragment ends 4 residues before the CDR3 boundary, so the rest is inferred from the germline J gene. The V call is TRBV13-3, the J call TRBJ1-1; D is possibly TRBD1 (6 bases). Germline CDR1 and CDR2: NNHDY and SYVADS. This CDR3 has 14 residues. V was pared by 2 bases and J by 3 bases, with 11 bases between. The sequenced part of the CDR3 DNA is TGTGCCAGCAGTGAGAACAGGGAAGACACA. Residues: CASSENREDT. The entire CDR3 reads CASSENREDTEVFF.

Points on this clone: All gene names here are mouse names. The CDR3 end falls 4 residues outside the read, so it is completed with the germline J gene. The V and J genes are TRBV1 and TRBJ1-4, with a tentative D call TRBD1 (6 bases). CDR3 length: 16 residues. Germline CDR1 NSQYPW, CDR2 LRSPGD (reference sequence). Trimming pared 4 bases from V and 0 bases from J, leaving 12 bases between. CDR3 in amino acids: CTCSGGHLISNERLFF. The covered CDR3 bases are TGCACCTGCAGTGGGGGACACCTTATTTCCAACGAA.

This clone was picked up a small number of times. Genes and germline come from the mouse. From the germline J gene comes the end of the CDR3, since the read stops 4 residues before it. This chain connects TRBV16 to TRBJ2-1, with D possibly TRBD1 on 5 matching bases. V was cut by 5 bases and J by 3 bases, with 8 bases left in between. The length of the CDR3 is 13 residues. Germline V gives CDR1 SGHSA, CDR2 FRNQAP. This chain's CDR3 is CASSTGGYAEQFF. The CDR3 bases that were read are TGTGCAAGCAGCACAGGTGGCTATGCT.

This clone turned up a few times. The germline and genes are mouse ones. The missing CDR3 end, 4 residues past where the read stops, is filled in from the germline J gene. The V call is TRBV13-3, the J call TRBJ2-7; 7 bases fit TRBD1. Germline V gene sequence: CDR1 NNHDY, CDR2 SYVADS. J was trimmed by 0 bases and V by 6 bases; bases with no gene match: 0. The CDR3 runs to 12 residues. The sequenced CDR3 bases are TGTGCCAGCAACAGGGGCTCCTAT. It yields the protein CASNRGSY. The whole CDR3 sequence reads CASNRGSYEQYF.

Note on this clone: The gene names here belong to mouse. The part of the CDR3 DNA that was read is TGTGGTGCTAAGGGGGGGCGCCACGAA. Its protein product is CGAKGGRHE. The whole CDR3 protein is CGAKGGRHERLFF. The rearrangement uses TRBV20 and TRBJ1-4, with D tentatively TRBD1 (6 bases). The CDR3 end lies 4 residues beyond the end of the read and is filled in from the germline J gene. Germline V gene data show CDR1 as GFQATS and CDR2 as STVNSAI. Trimming pared 4 bases from V and 6 bases from J, leaving 12 bases between. The CDR3 length is 13 residues.

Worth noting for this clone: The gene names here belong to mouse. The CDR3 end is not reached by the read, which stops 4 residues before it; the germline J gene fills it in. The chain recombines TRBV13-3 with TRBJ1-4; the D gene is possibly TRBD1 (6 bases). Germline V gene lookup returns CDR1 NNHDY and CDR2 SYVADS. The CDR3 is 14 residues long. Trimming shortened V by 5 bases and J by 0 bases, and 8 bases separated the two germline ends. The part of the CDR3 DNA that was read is TGTGCCAGCAGAGACAGGTTTTCCAACGAA. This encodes CASRDRFSNE. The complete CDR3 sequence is CASRDRFSNERLFF.

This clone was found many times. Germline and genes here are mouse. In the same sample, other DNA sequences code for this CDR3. The CDR3 DNA, read in part, is TGTGCCAGCAGTCCCGGACTGGGGCAAGAC. Translated, it gives CASSPGLGQD. The CDR3, in full, reads CASSPGLGQDTQYF. This chain joins TRBV13-3 and TRBJ2-5, with 9 bases identical to TRBD2. The observed sequence ends 4 residues before the CDR3 terminus, with the missing tail filled in from the germline J gene. The CDR3 length is 14 residues. Trimming at V came to 4 bases and at J to 3 bases, leaving 3 bases not matched to a gene. Germline CDR1 NNHDY, CDR2 SYVADS.

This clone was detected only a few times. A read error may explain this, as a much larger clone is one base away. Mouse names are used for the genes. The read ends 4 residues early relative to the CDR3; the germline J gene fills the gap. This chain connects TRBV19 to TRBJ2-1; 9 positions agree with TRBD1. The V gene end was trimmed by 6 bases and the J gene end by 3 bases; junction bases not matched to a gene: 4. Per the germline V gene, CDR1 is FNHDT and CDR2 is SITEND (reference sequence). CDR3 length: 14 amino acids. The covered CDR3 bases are TGTGCCAGCACCCAGACAGGGGGCTATGCT. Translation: CASTQTGGYA. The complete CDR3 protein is CASTQTGGYAEQFF. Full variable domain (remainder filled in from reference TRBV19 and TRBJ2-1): GGIITQTPKFLIGQEGQKLTLKCQQNFNHDTMYWYRQDSGKGLRLIYYSITENDLQKGDLSEGYDASREKKSSFSLTVTSAQKNEMAVFLCASTQTGGYAEQFFGPGTRLTVL.